The clone carrying this TCR beta chain was detected ten times or more. TCRdb fed the PCR reads into MiXCR, producing one record per CDR3 protein. The profile shows about 20,000 distinct CDR3 sequences, around 40% of them singletons. This CDR3 region has 12 residues. V was trimmed by 0 bases and J by 8 bases, leaving 6 bases between them. Germline V gene data show CDR1 as SGDLS and CDR2 as YYNGEE. The data stem from a study of tumor-infiltrating lymphocytes in oesophageal squamous cell carcinoma. The sequence was collected from a male donor with esophageal squamous cell carcinoma. The material sequenced was blood. J is TRBJ2-1 and V is TRBV9, with unresolved D. The CDR3 nucleotides are TGTGCCAGCAGCGTAGGAAGTCATGAGCAGTTCTTC. Residues: CASSVGSHEQFF.